This entry features one T cell receptor (beta chain) sequence. The sample belongs to a study of blood T cell repertoires in COVID-19. Germline values: CDR1 SEHNR, CDR2 FQNEAQ (reference sequence). Trimming took 6 bases from V and 4 from J, leaving 8 bases between them. This CDR3 has 12 amino acids. The assay was immunoSEQ multiplex PCR, and TCRdb's table has in-frame clones only and misses some. The data show some 300,000 clones, with about 90% seen just once and less than 2% held by the top ten. This sequence originates from a woman in her thirties with COVID-19, enrolled during active disease. The chain combines TRBV7-9 with TRBJ2-3; perhaps TRBD2 as D (5 bases). The specimen was peripheral blood. CDR3: CASREGADTQYF. DNA of the CDR3: TGTGCCAGCAGAGAGGGTGCAGATACGCAGTATTTT.